The clone carrying this TCR beta chain was counted many times. This entry is derived from a study of T cells in Graves' hyperthyroidism and ophthalmopathy. RNA transcripts yielded amplified TCR beta CDR3 regions. First-round RT-PCR of the TCR CDR3 relied on the HTBI primer set. MiXCR, run by TCRdb on the multiplex PCR reads, gives a single entry per CDR3 protein. This sample yields under 350,000 distinct CDR3 sequences, of which roughly 15% are seen a single time; 34% belongs to the top ten. Sequencing was performed on blood. The TCR originated in a woman aged 40 to 55 with Graves' ophthalmopathy.

The CDR3 DNA reads TGTGCCAGCAGCTTAGGGGTACAGTGGGGGTCAGAGACCCAGTACTTC. Its protein is CASSLGVQWGSETQYF. This sequence joins TRBV11-3 and TRBJ2-5; D could derive from TRBD1 or TRBD2 (5 bases each). Trimming took 1 base from V and 4 from J, leaving 16 bases between them. The germline gives CDR1 SGHNT, CDR2 YENEEA. This CDR3 is 16 amino acids long.